This TCR beta chain was obtained from a study of control samples from healthy donors and cancer patients. The protocol was immunoSEQ multiplex PCR, while the TCRdb copy is restricted to in-frame clones and leaves out a portion. The sample records 130,000 or so clones, 92% being singletons. The germline gives CDR1 LNHDA, CDR2 SQIVND (reference sequence). V was shortened by 1 base and J by 8 bases, with 6 bases between the two germline ends. The CDR3 has 12 residues. The chain has TRBV19 and TRBJ2-1; a possible D gene is TRBD1 (5 bases). The receptor comes from a woman aged 45 to 65 in good health. Sequences were obtained from blood. The CDR3 region is CASSIGQYEQFF. Here the CDR3 DNA reads TGTGCCAGTAGTATAGGACAGTATGAGCAGTTCTTC.